A single TCR beta chain is shown here with its context. Repertoires were generated with immunoSEQ multiplex PCR, while TCRdb's copy carries only in-frame clones and drops some. Of approximately 50,000 clones listed, 80% to 90% are singletons. The data were taken from a study of OX40 agonist ivuxolimab in advanced cancers. The germline V gene has CDR1 MNHEY and CDR2 SVGAGI. The V and J ends lost 5 bases and 5 bases, in that order; junction bases with no gene match: 2. The CDR3 consists of 13 residues. The chain combines TRBV6-5 with TRBJ1-5; 8 bases match TRBD1. This TCR was recovered from an adult with an advanced solid tumor such as melanoma, head and neck, liver or kidney cancer. Sample: CD4+ or CD8+ T cells sorted from blood, taken in a trial of the OX40 agonist ivuxolimab. CDR3 protein: CASSVDRDQPQHF. CDR3 DNA sequence: TGTGCCAGCAGTGTGGACAGGGATCAGCCCCAGCATTTT.